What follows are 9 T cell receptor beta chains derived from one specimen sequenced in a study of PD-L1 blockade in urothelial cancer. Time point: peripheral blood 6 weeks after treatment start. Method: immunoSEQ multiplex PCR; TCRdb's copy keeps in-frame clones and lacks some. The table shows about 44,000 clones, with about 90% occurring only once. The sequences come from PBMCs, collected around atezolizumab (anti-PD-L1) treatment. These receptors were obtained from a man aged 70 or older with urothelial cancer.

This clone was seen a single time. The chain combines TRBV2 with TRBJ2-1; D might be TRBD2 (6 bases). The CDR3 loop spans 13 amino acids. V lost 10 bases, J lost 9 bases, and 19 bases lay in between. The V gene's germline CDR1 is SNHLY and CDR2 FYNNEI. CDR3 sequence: CANGGRGPGEQFF. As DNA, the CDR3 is TGTGCCAACGGGGGAAGGGGCCCGGGTGAGCAGTTCTTC. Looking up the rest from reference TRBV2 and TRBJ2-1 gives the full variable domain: EPEVTQTPSHQVTQMGQEVILRCVPISNHLYFYWYRQILGQKVEFLVSFYNNEISEKSEIFDDQFSVERPDGSNFTLKIRSTKLEDSAMYFCANGGRGPGEQFFGPGTRLTVL.

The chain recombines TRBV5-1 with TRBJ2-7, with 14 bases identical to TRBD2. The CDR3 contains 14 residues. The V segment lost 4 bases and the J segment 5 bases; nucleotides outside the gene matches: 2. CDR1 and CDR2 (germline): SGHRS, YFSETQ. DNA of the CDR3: TGCGCCAGCAGCCCGGGACTAGCGGGAGACGAGCAGTACTTC. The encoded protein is CASSPGLAGDEQYF.

The CDR3 DNA reads TGTGCCAGCAGCGTCACCGGGACTAGCGGTGTCAATGAGCAGTTCTTC. This sequence encodes CASSVTGTSGVNEQFF. The chain links TRBV9 to TRBJ2-1; TRBD2 matches 11 bases. Germline CDR1 reads SGDLS; CDR2 reads YYNGEE. The CDR3 is 16 residues long. Unmatched junction bases numbered 7, after V lost 2 bases and J lost 6 bases. Full variable domain (outside the CDR3, taken from reference TRBV9 and TRBJ2-1): DSGVTQTPKHLITATGQRVTLRCSPRSGDLSVYWYQQSLDQGLQFLIQYYNGEERAKGNILERFSAQQFPDLHSELNLSSLELGDSALYFCASSVTGTSGVNEQFFGPGTRLTVL.

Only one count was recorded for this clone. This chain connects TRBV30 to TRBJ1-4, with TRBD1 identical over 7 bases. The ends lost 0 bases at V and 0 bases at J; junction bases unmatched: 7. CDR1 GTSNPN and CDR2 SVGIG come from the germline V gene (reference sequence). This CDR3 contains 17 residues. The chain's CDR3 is CAWSVLRDSATNEKLFF. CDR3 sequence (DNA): TGTGCCTGGAGTGTACTTCGGGACAGTGCAACTAATGAAAAACTGTTTTTT.

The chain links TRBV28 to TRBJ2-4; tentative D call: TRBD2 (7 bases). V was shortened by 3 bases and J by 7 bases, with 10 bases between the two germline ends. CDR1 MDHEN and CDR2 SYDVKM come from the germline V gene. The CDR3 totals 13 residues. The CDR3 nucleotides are TGTGCCAGCAGTTTTGCGGGGGCGAACATTCAGTACTTC. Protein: CASSFAGANIQYF.

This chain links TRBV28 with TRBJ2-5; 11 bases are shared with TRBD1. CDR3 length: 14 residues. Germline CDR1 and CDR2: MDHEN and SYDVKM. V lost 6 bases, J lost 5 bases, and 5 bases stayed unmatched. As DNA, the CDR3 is TGTGCCAGCAGCTGGACAGGGGGCAAGGAGACCCAGTACTTC. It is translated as CASSWTGGKETQYF.

CDR3 coding DNA: TGTGCCAGCAGCTTAAGCGGGAGTGCCGGGGAGCTGTTTTTT. Its translation: CASSLSGSAGELFF. This chain links TRBV7-9 with TRBJ2-2, with 8 bases matching TRBD2. The CDR3 length is 14 residues. Per germline, CDR1 SEHNR and CDR2 FQNEAQ (reference sequence). The trim removed 2 bases at V and 6 bases at J, leaving 2 bases unmatched.

The DNA of the CDR3 is TGTGCCAGCAGTTCAGGGGGCTATGGCTACACCTTC. Residues: CASSSGGYGYTF. This chain connects TRBV28 to TRBJ1-2; 7 bases agree with TRBD1. The CDR3 is 12 amino acids. V lost 4 bases to trimming and J lost 4 bases; unmatched junction nucleotides: 0. From germline, CDR1 is MDHEN and CDR2 SYDVKM.

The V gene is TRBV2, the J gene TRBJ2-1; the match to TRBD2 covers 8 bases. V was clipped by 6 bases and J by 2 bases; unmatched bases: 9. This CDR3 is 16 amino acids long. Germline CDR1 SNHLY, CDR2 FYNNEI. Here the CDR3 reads CASRDRSGSPYNEQFF. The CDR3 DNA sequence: TGTGCCAGCAGGGACAGAAGCGGGAGCCCCTACAATGAGCAGTTCTTC.